Listed here are 9 T cell receptor beta chains from one sample, sequenced in a study of T cell responses to AZD1222 COVID-19 vaccine. Assay used: immunoSEQ multiplex PCR; TCRdb lists only in-frame clones, some missing. The sample shows approximately 110,000 clones, about 87% of them seen only once. Source: peripheral blood, taken on day 0 of AZD1222 vaccination. These receptors were taken from an adult in good health.

CDR3 loop: CASSQVSGVNQPQHF. CDR3 nucleotide sequence: TGTGCCAGCAGCCAAGTCTCAGGGGTTAATCAGCCCCAGCATTTT. This chain links TRBV3-1 (or the pseudogene TRBV3-2) with TRBJ1-5; weak D call: TRBD1 (6 bases). CDR1 LGHDT and CDR2 YNNKEL come from the germline V gene (reference sequence). The ends were cut back, 1 base at V and 4 bases at J, with 11 bases in the middle. The CDR3 covers 15 residues.

This chain uses TRBV4-3 with TRBJ2-3; the D gene could be TRBD1 or TRBD2 (5 bases each). The CDR3 consists of 16 residues. CDR1 and CDR2 from the germline V gene are LGHNA and YSLEER. V was shortened by 4 bases and J by 2 bases, with 16 bases between the two germline ends. The CDR3 protein is CASSPGTNQNTDTQYF. The CDR3 bases are TGCGCCAGCAGCCCAGGGACCAACCAAAACACAGATACGCAGTATTTT.

The genes are TRBV29-1 and TRBJ2-1, with 8 bases fitting TRBD1. CDR3 size: 13 residues. CDR1 SQVTM and CDR2 ANQGSEA come from the germline V gene. After removal of 4 bases from V and 6 bases from J, the junction contained 5 bases not matched to a gene. The DNA for the CDR3 is TGCAGCGTTGCCAGGGGGCCCATCAATGAGCAGTTCTTC. Its translation: CSVARGPINEQFF.

Only a few counts were recorded for this clone. CDR3 nucleotide sequence: TGTGCCAGCAGCCTTAGCGGGGACGGTGAGCAGTTCTTC. It codes for CASSLSGDGEQFF. This chain links TRBV9 with TRBJ2-1, with 8 nucleotides matching TRBD2. Germline lookup yields CDR1 SGDLS and CDR2 YYNGEE. V was pared by 4 bases and J by 9 bases, with 6 bases of the junction left unmatched. This CDR3 comprises 13 residues.

This chain uses TRBV4-2 with TRBJ1-2; D is perhaps TRBD1 (6 bases). V was clipped by 1 base and J by 4 bases, with 10 bases between them. Germline assignment: CDR1 LGHNA and CDR2 YNFKEQ. The CDR3 sequence is 14 residues long. This CDR3 is CASSQVTGFYGYTF. DNA of the CDR3: TGTGCCAGCAGCCAAGTGACAGGCTTCTATGGCTACACCTTC.

V is TRBV6-5 and J is TRBJ1-6; D ambiguous. Germline lookup yields CDR1 MNHEY and CDR2 SVGAGI. CDR3 length equals 13 residues. Between the trimmed V and J ends, which lost 6 bases and 10 bases, there was a span of 13 bases. The CDR3 bases are TGTGCCAGCAGGACGGAATTAAGCTCACCCCTCCACTTT. This codes for CASRTELSSPLHF.

The chain is built from TRBV7-6 and TRBJ1-1, with D hard to call. Deletions cut 5 bases from V and 0 bases from J, with 16 bases between. This CDR3 region has 16 residues. CDR1 and CDR2 from the germline V gene are SGHVS and FNYEAQ. The CDR3 here is CASSQPKGTMNTEAFF. The CDR3 region has the DNA TGTGCCAGCAGCCAACCCAAAGGAACCATGAACACTGAAGCTTTCTTT.

This clone was counted once. Other DNA sequences in the sample encode the same CDR3. This chain joins TRBV9 and TRBJ2-6; no reliable D call. The germline gives CDR1 SGDLS, CDR2 YYNGEE. CDR3 length equals 15 residues. Trimming removed 5 bases from V and 2 bases from J, with 11 bases in between. CDR3 amino acids: CASSPYLAGANVLTF. The CDR3 bases are TGTGCCAGCAGTCCCTACCTTGCTGGGGCCAACGTCCTGACTTTC.

V is TRBV5-4 and J is TRBJ2-3, with D tentatively TRBD2 (7 bases). Looked up from germline, CDR1 is SGHNT and CDR2 is YYREEE (reference sequence). CDR3 length: 16 amino acids. V shed 3 bases and J shed 3 bases, with 17 bases lying between them. The DNA of the CDR3 is TGTGCCAGCAGCTCCCGGGGGGCCCCAGCGACAGATACGCAGTATTTT. Its translation: CASSSRGAPATDTQYF.